These 22 T cell receptor beta chains were all obtained from the same sample, sequenced in a study of T cell responses to AZD1222 COVID-19 vaccine. Sequencing used immunoSEQ multiplex PCR; TCRdb keeps in-frame clones, though not all of them. Of some 150,000 clones listed, 92% were seen once; the top ten hold less than 4.5%. The specimen comprised peripheral blood, sampled on day 0 of MenACWY control vaccination. These receptors were collected from an adult in good health.

The chain recombines TRBV10-2 with TRBJ1-1; D gene ambiguous. The germline CDR1 and CDR2 sequences are WSHSY and SAAADI. The V and J ends lost 7 bases and 4 bases respectively, with 13 bases between them. The CDR3 loop spans 13 amino acids. CDR3 nucleotide sequence: TGCGCCAGCAATCTTGGGGTGAGCACTGAAGCTTTCTTT. This gives the protein CASNLGVSTEAFF.

The chain is built from TRBV3-1 (or the pseudogene TRBV3-2) and TRBJ1-4; no reliable D call. The CDR3 runs 12 residues. Between the trimmed V and J ends, which lost 3 bases and 10 bases, there was a span of 9 bases. CDR1 is LGHDT and CDR2 is YNNKEL in the germline V gene (reference sequence). The CDR3 nucleotides are TGTGCCAGCAGCCATGCCCTTGGAAAACTGTTTTTT. Residues: CASSHALGKLFF.

The chain combines TRBV16 with TRBJ1-1; D gene uncertain. Germline CDR1 reads KGHSY; CDR2 reads FQNENV. V was clipped by 7 bases and J by 1 base, with 13 bases between them. The CDR3 runs to 14 residues. CDR3 in amino acids: CASTPRTPNTEAFF. DNA for the CDR3: TGTGCCAGCACTCCCCGGACGCCGAACACTGAAGCTTTCTTT.

The chain has TRBV5-1 and TRBJ1-2; 7 nucleotides align to TRBD1. Germline V gene lookup returns CDR1 SGHRS and CDR2 YFSETQ. The trim removed 0 bases at V and 6 bases at J, leaving 11 bases unmatched. The CDR3 runs 16 residues. The CDR3 reads CASSLGGGEGAHGYTF. CDR3 DNA: TGCGCCAGCAGCTTGGGAGGAGGTGAGGGGGCGCATGGCTACACCTTC.

The chain has TRBV28 and TRBJ1-2; D not certain. CDR1 is MDHEN, CDR2 SYDVKM, per germline. The CDR3 totals 11 residues. Trimming removed 7 bases at V and 6 bases at J, with 9 bases between. The chain's CDR3 is CASTLRHGYTF. In nucleotides, the CDR3 is TGTGCCAGCACCTTAAGGCATGGCTACACCTTC.

This chain's CDR3 is CASPPSKAFF. CDR3 sequence (DNA): TGTGCCAGCCCCCCCTCGAAAGCTTTCTTT. The V gene is TRBV21-1, the J gene TRBJ1-1. TRBV21-1 is a documented pseudogene. CDR3 length equals 10 residues.

The chain is built from TRBV23-1 and TRBJ1-6; D is ambiguous. TRBV23-1 is an open reading frame whose function is uncertain. The ends were cut back, 2 bases at V and 4 bases at J, with 18 bases in the middle. The CDR3 is made up of 18 amino acids. The CDR3 coding sequence is TGCGCCAGCAGTCAACCCAAGGCCCCCTCCGATTATAATTCACCCCTCCACTTT. This sequence encodes CASSQPKAPSDYNSPLHF.

The chain couples TRBV7-3 to TRBJ2-1; 12 bases fit TRBD1. CDR1 is SGHTA, CDR2 FQGTGA, per germline. The V and J ends lost 6 bases and 6 bases, in that order; junction bases with no gene match: 3. The CDR3 has 14 amino acids. CDR3 DNA sequence: TGTGCCAGCAGTTGGGACAGGGGGCTCAATGAGCAGTTCTTC. This translates into CASSWDRGLNEQFF.

This clone was seen only once. The CDR3 reads CASSSKAYGYTF. The CDR3, as DNA: TGTGCCAGCAGCTCGAAGGCATATGGCTACACCTTC. V is TRBV9 and J is TRBJ1-2; D is uncertain. The CDR3 has 12 residues. CDR1 is SGDLS and CDR2 is YYNGEE in the germline V gene. Trimming pared 4 bases from V and 5 bases from J, leaving 9 bases between.

The chain is built from TRBV3-1 (or the pseudogene TRBV3-2) and TRBJ1-2; D is unclear. CDR3 length: 13 residues. Germline CDR1 is LGHDT and CDR2 is YNNKEL (reference sequence). The ends were cut back, 0 bases at V and 3 bases at J, with 5 bases in the middle. The CDR3 sequence: CASSQDRYYGYTF. For the CDR3, the DNA is TGTGCCAGCAGCCAAGACAGATACTATGGCTACACCTTC.

The rearrangement joins TRBV19 to TRBJ2-1, with a weak D call TRBD2 (6 bases). Trimming removed 3 bases at V and 0 bases at J, with 6 bases between. CDR3 length: 14 amino acids. In germline, CDR1 is LNHDA, CDR2 SQIVND (reference sequence). Written as DNA, the CDR3 is TGTGCCAGTAGTATCGGGAGCTCCTACAATGAGCAGTTCTTC. It yields the protein CASSIGSSYNEQFF.

V usage is TRBV2 and J usage is TRBJ2-3, with TRBD2 as a possible D gene (5 bases). V lost 7 bases to trimming and J lost 8 bases, with 16 bases between them. This CDR3 spans 13 amino acids. Germline V lookup: CDR1 SNHLY, CDR2 FYNNEI. The CDR3 DNA is TGTGCCAGCATGGCGCGGGTGCGAGGTACGCAGTATTTT. It specifies CASMARVRGTQYF.

The chain links TRBV19 to TRBJ2-2; unclear D gene. The V gene's germline CDR1 is LNHDA and CDR2 SQIVND (reference sequence). With 3 bases removed from V and 5 bases from J, the gap between germline ends came to 7 bases. CDR3 length: 13 amino acids. The CDR3 coding sequence is TGTGCCAGTAGTATCTCGGATACCGGGGAGCTGTTTTTT. Encoded protein: CASSISDTGELFF. Using reference TRBV19 and TRBJ2-2 for the parts outside the CDR3, the full variable domain is DGGITQSPKYLFRKEGQNVTLSCEQNLNHDAMYWYRQDPGQGLRLIYYSQIVNDFQKGDIAEGYSVSREKKESFPLTVTSAQKNPTAFYLCASSISDTGELFFGEGSRLTVL.

The chain recombines TRBV30 with TRBJ2-2; 7 bases align to TRBD2. Germline loops: CDR1 GTSNPN, CDR2 SVGIG (reference sequence). Trimming at V came to 1 base and at J to 5 bases, leaving 7 bases not matched to a gene. This CDR3 spans 15 amino acids. CDR3 sequence reads: CAWSGPGRYTGELFF. The CDR3 DNA follows: TGTGCCTGGAGTGGCCCCGGGAGGTATACCGGGGAGCTGTTTTTT. Filled out from reference TRBV30 and TRBJ2-2, the complete variable domain reads SQTIHQWPATLVQPVGSPLSLECTVEGTSNPNLYWYRQAAGRGLQLLFYSVGIGQISSEVPQNLSASRPQDRQFILSSKKLLLSDSGFYLCAWSGPGRYTGELFFGEGSRLTVL.

The chain joins TRBV7-2 to TRBJ2-3; 7 nucleotides line up with TRBD1. The CDR3 has 14 amino acids. Per germline, CDR1 SGHTA and CDR2 FQGNSA. The V gene end was trimmed by 4 bases and the J gene end by 2 bases; junction bases not matched to a gene: 3. CDR3 coding DNA: TGTGCCAGCAGCTCAGGGGGTTTCACAGATACGCAGTATTTT. Translating it yields CASSSGGFTDTQYF.

The gene calls are TRBV6-5 and TRBJ1-1, with a tentative D call TRBD1 (6 bases). Germline V gives CDR1 MNHEY, CDR2 SVGAGI. V was pared by 5 bases and J by 0 bases, with 10 bases between. The CDR3 has 14 amino acids. DNA of the CDR3: TGTGCCAGCAGTCACAGGGACATGAACACTGAAGCTTTCTTT. It yields the protein CASSHRDMNTEAFF.

A single count supports this clone. The V gene is TRBV28, the J gene TRBJ2-3, with 10 bases matching TRBD2. In germline, CDR1 is MDHEN, CDR2 SYDVKM. The CDR3 covers 18 residues. V lost 3 bases to trimming and J lost 2 bases; unmatched junction nucleotides: 11. The CDR3 loop is CASSFSSGRAWDTDTQYF. The CDR3, as DNA: TGTGCCAGCAGTTTTAGCAGCGGGAGGGCTTGGGACACAGATACGCAGTATTTT.

This sequence joins TRBV27 and TRBJ1-1; tentatively, D is TRBD1 (6 bases). CDR3 length: 13 residues. Trimming took 6 bases from V and 4 from J, leaving 12 bases between them. Looked up from germline, CDR1 is MNHEY and CDR2 is SMNVEV (reference sequence). The CDR3 loop is CASSLEGGTEAFF. The CDR3, as DNA: TGTGCCAGCAGCCTAGAAGGGGGCACTGAAGCTTTCTTT.

This clone was recorded once. The genes are TRBV29-1 and TRBJ1-2; D is uncertain. CDR3 size: 13 residues. CDR1 SQVTM and CDR2 ANQGSEA come from the germline V gene. Trimming removed 0 bases at V and 2 bases at J, with 7 bases between. CDR3 region: CSVEEAVNYGYTF. Here the CDR3 DNA reads TGCAGCGTTGAAGAGGCGGTAAACTATGGCTACACCTTC.

The chain links TRBV5-1 to TRBJ2-2, with TRBD1 matching 9 bases. The CDR3 has 17 amino acids. CDR1 and CDR2 from the germline V gene are SGHRS and YFSETQ. J gave up 5 bases and V 3 bases, and 11 bases lay outside the gene matches. The CDR3 nucleotides read TGCGCCAGCAGCTCCGAAACCGGGACAGGGAGGACCGGGGAGCTGTTTTTT. It is translated as CASSSETGTGRTGELFF.

The rearrangement links TRBV19 to TRBJ1-2, with D possibly TRBD1 on 6 matching bases. The CDR3 totals 14 residues. Germline values: CDR1 LNHDA, CDR2 SQIVND (reference sequence). V dropped 6 bases and J dropped 8 bases, with 19 bases sitting between them. Here the CDR3 reads CASRGVGGQKGYTF. The CDR3 DNA sequence: TGTGCCAGTAGAGGGGTGGGGGGCCAGAAAGGCTACACCTTC.

In its sample, this clone was seen once. The genes are TRBV6-5 and TRBJ1-3; TRBD1 is a possible D gene (5 bases). The CDR3 is 14 amino acids. Germline V gene data show CDR1 as MNHEY and CDR2 as SVGAGI. Trimming took 7 bases from V and 2 from J, leaving 12 bases between them. CDR3 sequence (DNA): TGTGCCAGCACCCCCAGGGAGGCTGGAAACACCATATATTTT. As protein: CASTPREAGNTIYF.